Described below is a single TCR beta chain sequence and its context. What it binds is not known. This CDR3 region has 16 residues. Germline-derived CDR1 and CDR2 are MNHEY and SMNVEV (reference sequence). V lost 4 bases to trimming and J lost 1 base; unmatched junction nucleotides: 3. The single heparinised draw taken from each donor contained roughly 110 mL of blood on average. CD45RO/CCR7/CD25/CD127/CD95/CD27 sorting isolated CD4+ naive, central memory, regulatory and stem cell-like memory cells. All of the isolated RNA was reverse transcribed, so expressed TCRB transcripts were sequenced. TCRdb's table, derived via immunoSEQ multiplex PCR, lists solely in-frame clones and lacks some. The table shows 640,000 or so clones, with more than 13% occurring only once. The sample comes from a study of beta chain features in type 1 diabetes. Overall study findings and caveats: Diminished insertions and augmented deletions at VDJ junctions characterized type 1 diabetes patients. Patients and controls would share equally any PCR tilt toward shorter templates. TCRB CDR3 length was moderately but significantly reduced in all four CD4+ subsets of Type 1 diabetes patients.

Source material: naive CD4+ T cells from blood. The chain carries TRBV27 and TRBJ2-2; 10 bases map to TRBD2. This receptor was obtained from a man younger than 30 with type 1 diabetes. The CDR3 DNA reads TGTGCCAGCAGTTCTTTAGCGGGAGGGAACACCGGGGAGCTGTTTTTT. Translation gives CASSSLAGGNTGELFF.